A selection of T cell receptor beta chains follows, all from one sample in a study of blood T cell repertoires in COVID-19. Only in-frame clones appear in the TCRdb table, and some are missing; sequencing was by immunoSEQ multiplex PCR. The sample lists under 150,000 clones; around 86% were seen once. Sequences were obtained from PBMCs or T cells enriched from blood (not recorded which). These receptors originate from a man aged 25-45 years who had recovered from COVID-19. Each CDR3 is given with its conserved first and last residue. Clone size is not always given. Where it is, it says once, few, many or a class for expanded clones.

v_call	clone_size	j_call	cdr3_aa
TRBV19	once	TRBJ2-3	CASSSWNSLTDTQYF
TRBV4-1	NA	TRBJ1-1	CASSQDSLAGAEAFF
TRBV19	NA	TRBJ1-5	CASSIEKSDQPQHF
TRBV7-2	NA	TRBJ1-1	CASSHNRGRPEAFF
TRBV19	once	TRBJ2-5	CASSKGGTSGQETQYF
TRBV24-1	NA	TRBJ1-2	CATSDRRRGPTNYGYTF
TRBV7-9	NA	TRBJ1-5	CASSTGPNQPQHF
TRBV12-5	NA	TRBJ1-1	CASGQQVVGEAFF
TRBV25-1	NA	TRBJ2-7	CASSELRGYRYEQYF
TRBV9	NA	TRBJ2-3	CASSVAGQGSTDTQYF
TRBV15	NA	TRBJ1-1	CATSRGRTGVLAFF
TRBV19	NA	TRBJ1-1	CASRKPGQGAGTEAFF
TRBV4-1	NA	TRBJ2-5	CASSQAGYGKAQETQYF
TRBV29-1	NA	TRBJ1-1	CSVRGRTGSNTEAFF
TRBV5-5	NA	TRBJ1-6	CASSEGTGASPLHF
TRBV18	NA	TRBJ2-5	CASSPPGGETQYF
TRBV24-1	once	TRBJ2-5	CATSEGGGGETQYF
TRBV10-2	few	TRBJ1-1	CASQGAQNTEAFF
TRBV6-2/TRBV6-3	NA	TRBJ1-4	CASSKRDRGTNEKLFF
TRBV7-9	NA	TRBJ1-6	CASSFRGEGTDSPLHF
TRBV9	NA	TRBJ2-3	CASSPQLAAGDTQYF